Shown below are 8 T cell receptor beta chains from a single sample sequenced in a study of cytomegalovirus exposure and HLA in healthy donors (dated by TCRdb to about 2017). Receptors were amplified or captured by the immunoSEQ multiplex PCR assay. For the multiplex PCR, a mixture combining 60 forward primers for TCR Vbeta segments and 13 reverse primers for TCR Jbeta segments was used. TCRdb retrieved this table from immuneACCESS and kept in-frame rearrangements only. Not all clones are present; in checked studies, unresolved V genes account for under half, and no reason is known for the remainder. Counted in this sample were 160,000 or so clones; roughly 85% of them appeared once. The top ten constitute approximately 0.7% of the sample. The source material was PBMCs. Receptors were obtained from a woman between 40 and 55 years old in good health and CMV-seronegative.

This chain connects TRBV7-2 to TRBJ2-1, with 12 bases lining up with TRBD2. The CDR3 has 13 residues. Trimming removed 5 bases from V and 13 bases from J; junction bases left unmatched: 6. Germline V gene lookup returns CDR1 SGHTA and CDR2 FQGNSA. For the CDR3, the DNA is TGTGCCAGCAGCGAGACTAGCGGGAGTTCCCAGTTCTTC. It specifies CASSETSGSSQFF.

The chain links TRBV27 to TRBJ2-7; 7 bases match TRBD2. V shed 5 bases, J shed 6 bases, and the junction held 13 bases outside the gene matches. The CDR3 has 15 amino acids. Germline V gene sequence: CDR1 MNHEY, CDR2 SMNVEV (reference sequence). For the CDR3, the DNA is TGTGCCAGCAGTCCACACCCCGCGGGAGAGCGCGAGCAGTACTTC. Its translation: CASSPHPAGEREQYF.

This chain links TRBV5-6 with TRBJ1-2; D gene unclear. Germline V lookup: CDR1 SGHDT, CDR2 YYEEEE. V shed 0 bases and J shed 7 bases, with 7 bases lying between them. CDR3 length equals 12 residues. CDR3 nucleotides: TGTGCCAGCAGCTTGGGAGGATCTGGCTACACCTTC. Translated: CASSLGGSGYTF.

J is TRBJ2-5 and V is TRBV11-3; TRBD1 aligns across 8 bases. V shed 5 bases, J shed 4 bases, and the junction held 3 bases outside the gene matches. This CDR3 has 13 amino acids. Germline CDR1 is SGHNT and CDR2 is YENEEA. The CDR3 coding sequence is TGTGCCAGCAGCCCAGACAGGGGAGAGACCCAGTACTTC. It is translated as CASSPDRGETQYF.

This chain connects TRBV28 to TRBJ1-5; no firm D call. Germline V gene lookup returns CDR1 MDHEN and CDR2 SYDVKM. V lost 7 bases, J lost 7 bases, and 17 bases lay in between. The CDR3 has 14 residues. For the CDR3, the DNA is TGTGCCAGCACCGAGGGCTTAGCGGTACAGCCCCAGCATTTT. Translation gives CASTEGLAVQPQHF.

The chain couples TRBV19 to TRBJ2-1, with D unresolved. CDR3 length equals 12 residues. Germline CDR1 reads LNHDA; CDR2 reads SQIVND (reference sequence). The germline V and J ends were trimmed by 10 bases and 10 bases, with 17 bases remaining between them. For the CDR3, the DNA is TGTGCCACCCAGAGAGATGGGCTAGAGCAGTTCTTC. Amino acids: CATQRDGLEQFF.

The chain links TRBV6-5 to TRBJ2-6; TRBD1 matches at 8 bases. The V gene end was trimmed by 8 bases and the J gene end by 0 bases; junction bases not matched to a gene: 3. The CDR3 has 15 residues. Germline CDR1 is MNHEY and CDR2 is SVGAGI. CDR3 sequence reads: CASGTGTSGANVLTF. The CDR3 DNA is TGTGCCAGCGGGACAGGTACCTCTGGGGCCAACGTCCTGACTTTC.

The chain uses TRBV28 and TRBJ1-2; D might be TRBD1 (5 bases). This CDR3 is built from 14 residues. CDR1 and CDR2 from the germline V gene are MDHEN and SYDVKM. Trimming pared 8 bases from V and 4 bases from J, leaving 17 bases between. CDR3 residues: CASGSGLLSYGYTF. DNA of the CDR3: TGTGCCAGCGGATCAGGGTTACTCAGCTATGGCTACACCTTC.